The 21 T cell receptor beta chains listed next were all sequenced from one sample in a study of CDR3 diversity in severe acne. TCRdb reanalysed the PCR reads using MiXCR and keeps one entry per CDR3 protein. The data hold about 97,000 distinct CDR3 sequences, with about half observed a single time. Specimen: blood. The receptors come from a male donor with acne.

This clonotype was seen ten or more times. The V gene is TRBV3-1, the J gene TRBJ2-5, with 11 bases that match TRBD2. With V trimmed by 1 base and J by 12 bases, 1 base remained unmatched. Germline V CDR1 and CDR2: LGHDT, YNNKEL (reference sequence). This CDR3 is built from 12 residues. The CDR3 loop reads CASSQGLAGKYF. In DNA form, the CDR3 reads TGTGCCAGCAGCCAAGGACTAGCGGGGAAGTACTTC.

CDR3 nucleotides: TGTGCCAGCAGGGAACTACTAGCGGGAGGGCCCCAAGAGACCCAGTACTTC. As protein: CASRELLAGGPQETQYF. This chain joins TRBV12-3 or TRBV12-4 and TRBJ2-5, with 13 bases lining up with TRBD2. This CDR3 comprises 17 residues. J was trimmed by 1 base and V by 6 bases; bases with no gene match: 8.

V usage is TRBV20-1 and J usage is TRBJ2-7, with 12 bases matching TRBD1. The germline V gene encodes CDR1 DFQATT and CDR2 SNEGSKA (reference sequence). Trimming took 3 bases from V and 4 from J; bases not matched to a gene: 10. This CDR3 spans 16 amino acids. The chain's CDR3 is CSASVVGTGGLYEQYF. CDR3 in DNA: TGCAGTGCTAGTGTGGTCGGGACAGGGGGCTTATACGAGCAGTACTTC.

This chain joins TRBV6-5 and TRBJ1-5; TRBD1 is a possible D gene (5 bases). Trimming cost V 6 bases and J 3 bases, with 6 bases left between them. CDR3 length: 12 residues. Germline V CDR1 and CDR2: MNHEY, SVGAGI. This CDR3 is CASRGVNQPQHF. The CDR3 DNA reads as TGTGCCAGCAGGGGGGTCAATCAGCCCCAGCATTTT.

In DNA form, the CDR3 reads TGTGCCAGCAGCTTAGTTGTCTTCGCGAATTCACCCCTCCACTTT. Residues: CASSLVVFANSPLHF. V is TRBV7-9 and J is TRBJ1-6, with no clear D. V lost 1 base and J lost 7, with 11 bases in between. This CDR3 contains 15 residues. From germline, CDR1 is SEHNR and CDR2 FQNEAQ (reference sequence).

In its sample, this clonotype was seen a few times. The chain links TRBV4-3 to TRBJ1-2; the D is unclear. This CDR3 contains 16 residues. V was shortened by 0 bases and J by 2 bases, with 13 bases between the two germline ends. Germline V gene lookup returns CDR1 LGHNA and CDR2 YSLEER. The CDR3 bases are TGCGCCAGCAGCCAAGATCTCGACGGAGAGAACTATGGCTACACCTTC. Encoded protein: CASSQDLDGENYGYTF.

The rearrangement uses TRBV13 and TRBJ1-6; 9 positions match TRBD1. The V gene's germline CDR1 is PRHDT and CDR2 FYEKMQ (reference sequence). The V segment lost 4 bases and the J segment 8 bases; nucleotides outside the gene matches: 3. The CDR3 has 14 amino acids. CDR3 sequence: CASSWGQGHSPLHF. As DNA, the CDR3 is TGTGCCAGCAGCTGGGGACAGGGACATTCACCCCTCCACTTT.

This clonotype was detected once. The chain recombines TRBV20-1 with TRBJ2-1; the match to TRBD2 covers 8 bases. The CDR3 is 14 amino acids. The V gene end was trimmed by 3 bases and the J gene end by 6 bases; junction bases not matched to a gene: 7. CDR1 DFQATT and CDR2 SNEGSKA come from the germline V gene (reference sequence). Written as DNA, the CDR3 is TGCAGTGCTAGCGGGAGGGCCGAGCGCAATGAGCAGTTCTTC. It translates to CSASGRAERNEQFF.

The rearrangement links TRBV2 to TRBJ2-7, with D perhaps matching TRBD1 (6 bases). The V gene's germline CDR1 is SNHLY and CDR2 FYNNEI. The CDR3 length is 15 residues. Trimming cost V 2 bases and J 6 bases, with 17 bases left between them. In DNA form, the CDR3 reads TGTGCCAGCAGTGAATACCTTGGGACACAGGGCGAGCAGTACTTC. It codes for CASSEYLGTQGEQYF.

The chain carries TRBV12-3 or TRBV12-4 and TRBJ2-2, with D possibly being TRBD2 (5 bases). V was trimmed by 7 bases and J by 7 bases, leaving 16 bases between them. The CDR3 length is 14 residues. DNA of the CDR3: TGTGCCAGCACCATAAATAGCGCCGTCGGGGAGCTGTTTTTT. It encodes CASTINSAVGELFF.

The gene calls are TRBV5-1 and TRBJ2-7; no reliable D call. CDR1 and CDR2 from the germline V gene are SGHRS and YFSETQ. Trimming left V 4 bases short and J 3 bases short, with 17 bases between. CDR3 length: 15 residues. CDR3 sequence (DNA): TGCGCCAGCAGCCCCGGACCTGGGTCCTTCTACGAGCAGTACGTC. Its protein is CASSPGPGSFYEQYV.

This clonotype was detected only once. The junction differs from germline at one of its ends, possibly a read error. This chain connects TRBV10-3 to TRBJ2-7; D unclear. The CDR3 covers 13 residues. Germline CDR1 is ENHRY and CDR2 is SYGVKD. The CDR3 nucleotides are TGTGCCAGCAGTTACCCGTTCAGGAACGAGCAGTACTTC. Its translation: CASSYPFRNEQYF.

Regarding this clonotype: Compared with germline, one end of the junction differs, possibly owing to a read error. The V call is TRBV6-5, the J call TRBJ1-1, with D possibly TRBD1 on 6 matching bases. CDR3 size: 17 residues. Germline lookup yields CDR1 MNHEY and CDR2 SVGAGI. The CDR3, as DNA: TGTGCCAACAGTGACCGGGAATTCCAGGGGACCTTAACTGAAGCTTTCTTT. This gives the protein CANSDREFQGTLTEAFF.

This clonotype turned up a few times. The genes are TRBV4-1 and TRBJ1-4; D is unclear. Germline V gene sequence: CDR1 MGHRA, CDR2 YSYEKL. This CDR3 has 17 amino acids. V was trimmed by 1 base and J by 3 bases, leaving 15 bases between them. CDR3 loop: CASSQVAWTVANEKLFF. Written as DNA, the CDR3 is TGCGCCAGCAGCCAAGTTGCCTGGACGGTTGCTAATGAAAAACTGTTTTTT.

The V call is TRBV25-1, the J call TRBJ2-7, with TRBD1 as a possible D gene (5 bases). The CDR3 is made up of 14 amino acids. The V end lost 5 bases, the J end lost 4 bases, and 15 bases lay between the germline ends. CDR1 is MGHDK, CDR2 SYGVNS, per germline. The DNA of the CDR3 is TGTGCCAGCAGTTTACCCCAGGGAAAGTACGAGCAGTACTTC. It is translated as CASSLPQGKYEQYF.

The CDR3 bases are TGTGCCACTTGGTGGTATCCTCAGCCCCAGCATTTT. The encoded protein is CATWWYPQPQHF. V is TRBV24-1 and J is TRBJ1-5; no reliable D call. The germline CDR1 and CDR2 sequences are KGHDR and SFDVKD. This CDR3 is built from 12 residues. Trimming removed 10 bases at V and 6 bases at J, with 12 bases between.

About this clonotype: The junction departs from the called germline gene at one end, perhaps through a read error. The V gene is TRBV6-1, the J gene TRBJ2-5; D assignment may be TRBD1 or TRBD2 (6 bases each). The CDR3 has 16 residues. CDR1 and CDR2 (germline): MNHNS, SASEGT. CDR3 sequence (DNA): TGTACCAGCAGTGAAGCTGAGGGGGGAGGCCAAGAGACCCAGTACTTC. Translation gives CTSSEAEGGGQETQYF.

This chain uses TRBV2 with TRBJ2-5; D ambiguous. Germline CDR1 is SNHLY and CDR2 is FYNNEI. V was shortened by 6 bases and J by 2 bases, with 7 bases between the two germline ends. This CDR3 spans 12 amino acids. CDR3 DNA sequence: TGTGCCAGCAGGGGCTTACAAGAGACCCAGTACTTC. As protein: CASRGLQETQYF.

V and J are TRBV20-1 and TRBJ2-7, with D unresolved. Germline CDR1 is DFQATT and CDR2 is SNEGSKA (reference sequence). The CDR3 loop spans 14 amino acids. V dropped 3 bases and J dropped 9 bases, with 21 bases sitting between them. As DNA, the CDR3 is TGCAGTGCTAGCCCTTCATCTGGGTCCCTCGGGCAGTACTTC. It translates to CSASPSSGSLGQYF.

This clonotype appeared many times. The genes are TRBV12-3 or TRBV12-4 and TRBJ2-1; possibly TRBD2 for D (5 bases). This CDR3 is 15 amino acids long. V lost 4 bases, J lost 2 bases, and 12 bases lay in between. The CDR3 nucleotides read TGTGCCAGCAGTTCTCAAGCGGACGCCTACAATGAGCAGTTCTTC. Translation gives CASSSQADAYNEQFF.

This clonotype is medium-sized. The chain couples TRBV7-9 to TRBJ2-3; no definite D call. Germline V gene lookup returns CDR1 SEHNR and CDR2 FQNEAQ (reference sequence). Deletions cut 5 bases from V and 4 bases from J, with 10 bases between. The CDR3 has 13 residues. DNA of the CDR3: TGTGCCAGCAGCAACATTCAGGCAGATACGCAGTATTTT. Protein: CASSNIQADTQYF. Full variable domain (missing parts from reference TRBV7-9 and TRBJ2-3): DTGVSQNPRHKITKRGQNVTFRCDPISEHNRLYWYRQTLGQGPEFLTYFQNEAQLEKSRLLSDRFSAERPKGSFSTLEIQRTEQGDSAMYLCASSNIQADTQYFGPGTRLTVL.